The 30 T cell receptor beta chains listed next were all sequenced from one sample in a study of blood T cell repertoires in COVID-19. Profiling relied on immunoSEQ multiplex PCR, and the TCRdb table lists in-frame clones only, not all of them. The sample has about 51,000 clones, 80% to 90% seen once; the top ten hold approximately 7.1%. Sequencing used peripheral blood. All receptors derive from a man aged 50 to 60 with active COVID-19.

This chain connects TRBV7-9 to TRBJ1-6; D remains ambiguous. The CDR3 has 12 amino acids. Germline V lookup: CDR1 SEHNR, CDR2 FQNEAQ (reference sequence). With 1 base removed from V and 9 bases from J, the gap between germline ends came to 4 bases. In DNA form, the CDR3 reads TGTGCCAGCAGCTTAGGCAGTTCACCCCTCCACTTT. It codes for CASSLGSSPLHF.

This chain joins TRBV14 and TRBJ2-2; a weak D match, TRBD2 (5 bases). Per the germline V gene, CDR1 is SGHDN and CDR2 is FVKESK. The CDR3 has 16 residues. The V and J ends lost 1 base and 0 bases respectively, with 9 bases between them. The CDR3 loop reads CASSQVSGTNTGELFF. CDR3 nucleotide sequence: TGTGCCAGCAGCCAAGTTTCCGGGACGAACACCGGGGAGCTGTTTTTT.

The table lists this clone with a few counts. The rearrangement joins TRBV6-2 or TRBV6-3 to TRBJ2-3; TRBD2 agrees at 12 bases. The V and J ends lost 4 bases and 4 bases, in that order; junction bases with no gene match: 3. CDR3 size: 15 residues. In germline, CDR1 is MNHEY, CDR2 SVGEGT. CDR3 nucleotide sequence: TGTGCCAGCAGTTCTAGCGGGGGGGCCCCAGATACGCAGTATTTT. Translating gives CASSSSGGAPDTQYF.

The gene calls are TRBV7-2 and TRBJ2-1; the match to TRBD2 covers 7 bases. Losses at the gene ends were 3 bases for V and 4 bases for J; bases not matched to a gene: 6. CDR3 length equals 15 residues. CDR1 is SGHTA and CDR2 is FQGNSA in the germline V gene. As DNA, the CDR3 is TGTGCCAGCAGCTTGGGGCGGGAGAAGTACAATGAGCAGTTCTTC. This encodes CASSLGREKYNEQFF.

This clone was counted at least ten times. The chain is built from TRBV27 and TRBJ1-5, with 9 bases identical to TRBD1. Germline trimming cut 0 bases from V and 1 base from J; bases unmatched to any gene: 1. This CDR3 comprises 16 residues. Germline V gives CDR1 MNHEY, CDR2 SMNVEV (reference sequence). The CDR3 region is CASSLSGTGSNQPQHF. In nucleotides, the CDR3 is TGTGCCAGCAGTTTATCGGGGACAGGGAGCAATCAGCCCCAGCATTTT.

The chain is built from TRBV7-8 and TRBJ1-2; D gene unclear. This CDR3 contains 14 residues. The V end lost 1 base, the J end lost 2 bases, and 8 bases lay between the germline ends. The germline gives CDR1 SGHVS, CDR2 FQNEAQ. CDR3 DNA: TGTGCCAGCAGCTTAGAAATTCTAAACTATGGCTACACCTTC. Translation: CASSLEILNYGYTF.

The rearrangement joins TRBV13 to TRBJ1-2; possibly TRBD1 for D (5 bases). The CDR3 contains 16 residues. Trimming left V 2 bases short and J 2 bases short, with 15 bases between. Germline V gives CDR1 PRHDT, CDR2 FYEKMQ (reference sequence). CDR3 DNA: TGTGCCAGCAGCTTAATTACAGGAGAATCCAACTATGGCTACACCTTC. Protein: CASSLITGESNYGYTF. Full variable domain (rest looked up from reference TRBV13 and TRBJ1-2): AAGVIQSPRHLIKEKRETATLKCYPIPRHDTVYWYQQGPGQDPQFLISFYEKMQSDKGSIPDRFSAQQFSDYHSELNMSSLELGDSALYFCASSLITGESNYGYTFGSGTRLTVV.

The rearrangement joins TRBV4-3 to TRBJ2-5; 7 nucleotides match TRBD2. Trimming took 3 bases from V and 0 from J; bases not matched to a gene: 10. This CDR3 region has 17 residues. CDR1 is LGHNA, CDR2 YSLEER, per germline. The chain's CDR3 is CASSQRIRGDDQETQYF. The CDR3 region has the DNA TGCGCCAGCAGCCAGCGAATCCGGGGGGACGACCAAGAGACCCAGTACTTC.

This clone occurred once. The chain links TRBV14 to TRBJ2-1, with TRBD2 matching over 7 bases. The CDR3 consists of 15 residues. The trim removed 4 bases at V and 8 bases at J, leaving 11 bases unmatched. Germline V CDR1 and CDR2: SGHDN, FVKESK. CDR3 nucleotide sequence: TGTGCCAGCAGCCGGGACTACTTATCGGGCGATGAGCAGTTCTTC. Encoded protein: CASSRDYLSGDEQFF.

V is TRBV30 and J is TRBJ2-7; 9 bases match TRBD1. The ends lost 0 bases at V and 8 bases at J; junction bases unmatched: 2. There are 12 residues in the CDR3. From germline, CDR1 is GTSNPN and CDR2 SVGIG (reference sequence). CDR3 DNA: TGTGCCTGGAGTGTACAGGGGGCAAAGCAGTACTTC. Translated: CAWSVQGAKQYF.

V and J are TRBV5-1 and TRBJ2-2; 10 positions agree with TRBD1. CDR1 and CDR2 from the germline V gene are SGHRS and YFSETQ. Losses at the gene ends were 0 bases for V and 6 bases for J; bases not matched to a gene: 2. The CDR3 runs 15 residues. The CDR3 loop is CASSLGQGAAGELFF. For the CDR3, the DNA is TGCGCCAGCAGCTTGGGACAGGGGGCGGCCGGGGAGCTGTTTTTT.

This sequence joins TRBV19 and TRBJ1-1, with 10 bases identical to TRBD1. The CDR3 consists of 13 residues. Trimming at V came to 10 bases and at J to 1 base, leaving 3 bases not matched to a gene. The V gene's germline CDR1 is LNHDA and CDR2 SQIVND (reference sequence). The CDR3 DNA reads as TGTGCCACCCGACAGGGGGCGAACACTGAAGCTTTCTTT. It specifies CATRQGANTEAFF.

The rearrangement links TRBV6-5 to TRBJ2-7; 8 bases are a match to TRBD1. CDR3 length equals 15 residues. Trimming removed 3 bases from V and 1 base from J; junction bases left unmatched: 5. Germline V gene data show CDR1 as MNHEY and CDR2 as SVGAGI. The CDR3 reads CASSYSRGPSYEQYF. CDR3 DNA sequence: TGTGCCAGCAGTTATTCCAGGGGGCCATCCTACGAGCAGTACTTC.

The table lists this clone with a count of one. The sample carries other DNA sequences with the same CDR3. The V call is TRBV5-1, the J call TRBJ1-2; D ambiguous. Trimming took off 0 bases at V and 2 bases at J, with 8 bases between the two ends. CDR1 is SGHRS, CDR2 YFSETQ, per germline. The length of the CDR3 is 14 residues. Here the CDR3 reads CASSLVSVNYGYTF. The DNA of the CDR3 is TGCGCCAGCAGCTTGGTTTCAGTAAACTATGGCTACACCTTC.

The V gene is TRBV6-1, the J gene TRBJ1-6; D call uncertain. Trimming took 0 bases from V and 6 from J, leaving 9 bases between them. This CDR3 region has 15 residues. CDR1 is MNHNS, CDR2 SASEGT, per germline. The chain's CDR3 is CASSEAMAVNSPLHF. The DNA of the CDR3 is TGTGCCAGCAGTGAAGCGATGGCGGTTAATTCACCCCTCCACTTT.

The chain carries TRBV4-3 and TRBJ1-1; D uncertain. Germline V gives CDR1 LGHNA, CDR2 YSLEER. The V gene lost 1 base and the J gene lost 4 bases, with 16 bases spanning the gap. The CDR3 is 16 amino acids. As DNA, the CDR3 is TGCGCCAGCAGCCAAGTCATGGGAGGGTTGGGCACTGAAGCTTTCTTT. It specifies CASSQVMGGLGTEAFF.

CDR3 protein: CASRLGRTEAFF. The CDR3 nucleotides are TGCGCCAGCAGACTGGGGAGGACTGAAGCTTTCTTT. The rearrangement uses TRBV5-1 and TRBJ1-1, with D hard to call. The ends were cut back, 5 bases at V and 5 bases at J, with 10 bases in the middle. CDR1 is SGHRS and CDR2 is YFSETQ in the germline V gene. The CDR3 length is 12 residues.

This chain connects TRBV3-1 (or the pseudogene TRBV3-2) to TRBJ2-7; the match to TRBD2 covers 15 bases. This CDR3 is built from 14 residues. After removal of 4 bases from V and 8 bases from J, the junction contained 3 bases not matched to a gene. Germline V gene data show CDR1 as LGHDT and CDR2 as YNNKEL (reference sequence). The CDR3 DNA reads TGTGCCAGCAGCCGGACTAGCGGGAGGGCCCAGCAGTACTTC. Translation gives CASSRTSGRAQQYF.

This clone showed up just a few times. The V and J genes are TRBV6-4 and TRBJ2-1; a possible D gene is TRBD1 (7 bases). The length of the CDR3 is 15 residues. Trimming took off 5 bases at V and 6 bases at J, with 17 bases between the two ends. Germline CDR1 and CDR2: MRHNA and SNTAGT. CDR3 bases: TGTGCCAGCAGTATCCAGGCAGGGGGGATCAATGAGCAGTTCTTC. Translation gives CASSIQAGGINEQFF.

This clone is a singleton in its sample. CDR3 protein: CASSSGGAGTNEQFF. CDR3 DNA: TGTGCCAGCAGTTCCGGGGGGGCCGGTACGAATGAGCAGTTCTTC. V gene TRBV6-2 or TRBV6-3 combines with J gene TRBJ2-1; 8 positions agree with TRBD2. The CDR3 is 15 amino acids. Germline assignment: CDR1 MNHEY and CDR2 SVGEGT. With V trimmed by 4 bases and J by 7 bases, 9 bases remained unmatched.

The CDR3 DNA reads as TGTGCCAGCAGTGTAGAAGCGGGACCCCACGAGCAGTACTTC. Amino acids: CASSVEAGPHEQYF. This sequence joins TRBV2 and TRBJ2-7; the match to TRBD2 covers 7 bases. Germline V CDR1 and CDR2: SNHLY, FYNNEI. Trimming at V came to 4 bases and at J to 5 bases, leaving 8 bases not matched to a gene. This CDR3 contains 14 residues.

The chain uses TRBV2 and TRBJ1-1, with a possible D match to TRBD1 (6 bases). The germline V gene has CDR1 SNHLY and CDR2 FYNNEI. Trimming pared 8 bases from V and 1 base from J, leaving 11 bases between. This CDR3 contains 13 residues. The CDR3 nucleotides are TGTGCCAGCTTGGGGGCTAGGAACACTGAAGCTTTCTTT. Translation: CASLGARNTEAFF.

The chain couples TRBV7-9 to TRBJ2-7; 13 bases line up with TRBD2. Germline CDR1 and CDR2: SEHNR and FQNEAQ (reference sequence). CDR3 length: 16 residues. V shed 4 bases, J shed 4 bases, and the junction held 7 bases outside the gene matches. In nucleotides, the CDR3 is TGTGCCAGCAGCTCGCCCACGGGACTAGCGGGATACGAGCAGTACTTC. Translated, it gives CASSSPTGLAGYEQYF.

The CDR3 bases are TGCAGCGCTAGAAACAGCCGGGAGTTGCAGTTCTTC. It yields the protein CSARNSRELQFF. This chain connects TRBV29-1 to TRBJ2-1, with a tentative D call TRBD2 (6 bases). This CDR3 has 12 amino acids. Trimming removed 7 bases from V and 12 bases from J, with 19 bases in between. Germline loops: CDR1 SQVTM, CDR2 ANQGSEA.

The rearrangement links TRBV19 to TRBJ2-7; TRBD2 aligns across 13 bases. Trimming cost V 6 bases and J 4 bases; bases outside gene matches: 6. Looked up from germline, CDR1 is LNHDA and CDR2 is SQIVND (reference sequence). CDR3 length: 15 residues. The CDR3 reads CASRSGTSGAYEQYF. As DNA, the CDR3 is TGTGCCAGTAGGTCCGGGACTAGCGGGGCGTACGAGCAGTACTTC.

J is TRBJ2-7 and V is TRBV6-2 or TRBV6-3; 11 bases line up with TRBD2. The CDR3 totals 17 residues. The germline CDR1 and CDR2 sequences are MNHEY and SVGEGT. V dropped 5 bases and J dropped 4; count of bases not matched to a gene: 13. The CDR3 is CASSRGGLAAGSYEQYF. The CDR3 DNA reads as TGTGCCAGCAGTAGGGGGGGACTAGCGGCGGGGAGTTACGAGCAGTACTTC.

The V and J genes are TRBV3-1 (or the pseudogene TRBV3-2) and TRBJ1-6; D gene ambiguous. V was trimmed by 0 bases and J by 2 bases, leaving 5 bases between them. The CDR3 is 15 residues long. The germline V gene encodes CDR1 LGHDT and CDR2 YNNKEL (reference sequence). DNA for the CDR3: TGTGCCAGCAGCCAAGAACAGACCTATAATTCACCCCTCCACTTT. Its protein is CASSQEQTYNSPLHF.

This clone appeared once. The chain links TRBV7-7 to TRBJ2-1, with D possibly matching TRBD2 (7 bases). The V end lost 6 bases, the J end lost 6 bases, and 18 bases lay between the germline ends. CDR1 is SSHAT and CDR2 is FNYEAQ in the germline V gene (reference sequence). The CDR3 loop spans 15 amino acids. The CDR3 DNA follows: TGTGCCAGCAGTTTGGGGGGGGCGGGCCTCAATGAGCAGTTCTTC. This sequence encodes CASSLGGAGLNEQFF.

The rearrangement uses TRBV4-1 and TRBJ1-5; D is unclear. Germline CDR1 and CDR2: MGHRA and YSYEKL. Trimming removed 0 bases at V and 3 bases at J, with 12 bases between. The CDR3 is 16 residues long. The CDR3 DNA is TGCGCCAGCAGCCAAGAGCTCGGGTCGGCCAATCAGCCCCAGCATTTT. This translates into CASSQELGSANQPQHF.

This sequence joins TRBV5-1 and TRBJ2-7; D possibly corresponds to TRBD2 (5 bases). The CDR3 sequence is 14 residues long. V dropped 2 bases and J dropped 3 bases, with 12 bases sitting between them. From germline, CDR1 is SGHRS and CDR2 YFSETQ. The CDR3: CASSFRLEGYEQYF. The CDR3 coding sequence is TGCGCCAGCAGCTTTAGGCTAGAGGGCTACGAGCAGTACTTC.